This T cell receptor (beta chain) was sequenced in a study of brain T cells in children with intractable seizures. Germline V lookup: CDR1 MGHDK, CDR2 SYGVNS. V was clipped by 4 bases and J by 12 bases, with 13 bases between them. CDR3 size: 12 residues. The method was immunoSEQ multiplex PCR; TCRdb's version includes in-frame clones alone and lacks a portion of them. The sample contains fewer than 150,000 clones, 90% to 95% of which appear only once. This clone was found once. Its antigen remains unknown. Surgery cases with the highest brain T cell transcript signatures were chosen for sequencing. At least one anti-epileptic drug was given before surgery. Study-wide findings and caveats: Viral specificity was inferred only from CDR3 similarity; HCMV serostatus was unknown. Pre- and post-surgery blood differed in depth, so pre-surgery absences may be undersampling.

The sample was peripheral blood, taken at surgery. J is TRBJ2-1 and V is TRBV25-1; D is unresolved. This TCR came from a boy in the first two years of life with hemimegalencephaly and intractable seizures. Written as DNA, the CDR3 is TGTGCCAGCAGTGGTCTAATTTCAACGCAGTTCTTC. Translating gives CASSGLISTQFF.